The next 21 T cell receptor beta chains were all read from a single sample in a study of blood T cell repertoires in COVID-19. The repertoire was sequenced with immunoSEQ multiplex PCR; TCRdb's copy has only in-frame clones and lacks some. Among about 120,000 clones listed, less than 90% were seen once. Input material: peripheral blood. These receptor sequences come from a man aged 80 or over with acute or convalescent COVID-19.

The CDR3, as DNA: TGTGCCAGCAGCTTAACAGGGGGCGAGACCGGGGAGCTGTTTTTT. Amino acid sequence: CASSLTGGETGELFF. This sequence joins TRBV11-3 and TRBJ2-2; TRBD1 agrees at 9 bases. Per the germline V gene, CDR1 is SGHNT and CDR2 is YENEEA. V shed 2 bases, J shed 5 bases, and the junction held 3 bases outside the gene matches. This CDR3 is 15 amino acids long.

This clone was seen a handful of times. The genes are TRBV4-1 and TRBJ1-5; weak D call: TRBD1 (5 bases). The V gene lost 0 bases and the J gene lost 2 bases, with 14 bases spanning the gap. This CDR3 region has 17 residues. CDR1 and CDR2 (germline): MGHRA, YSYEKL. The chain's CDR3 is CASSQEAAGPGNQPQHF. The CDR3 DNA is TGCGCCAGCAGCCAAGAAGCGGCGGGGCCTGGCAATCAGCCCCAGCATTTT.

V and J are TRBV6-5 and TRBJ2-2; unclear D gene. The V gene's germline CDR1 is MNHEY and CDR2 SVGAGI. V dropped 7 bases and J dropped 4 bases, with 10 bases sitting between them. This CDR3 has 13 amino acids. The CDR3 loop is CASIPLPTGELFF. CDR3 in DNA: TGTGCCAGCATCCCCCTTCCCACCGGGGAGCTGTTTTTT.

This clone showed up just once. The genes are TRBV14 and TRBJ1-6, with 10 bases identical to TRBD1. Germline V gene sequence: CDR1 SGHDN, CDR2 FVKESK. The CDR3 has 17 amino acids. V was pared by 0 bases and J by 9 bases, with 8 bases of the junction left unmatched. CDR3 nucleotide sequence: TGTGCCAGCAGCCAAGAACGGAGGACAGGGGGAAGTTCACCCCTCCACTTT. Amino acids: CASSQERRTGGSSPLHF.

V usage is TRBV5-1 and J usage is TRBJ1-1; D gene uncertain. The length of the CDR3 is 14 residues. Germline V CDR1 and CDR2: SGHRS, YFSETQ. V was clipped by 4 bases and J by 3 bases, with 13 bases between them. The CDR3 nucleotides read TGCGCCAGCAGCAGCCGGGTTTCGGACACTGAAGCTTTCTTT. Its translation is CASSSRVSDTEAFF. Drawing the rest from reference TRBV5-1 and TRBJ1-1, the complete variable domain is KAGVTQTPRYLIKTRGQQVTLSCSPISGHRSVSWYQQTPGQGLQFLFEYFSETQRNKGNFPGRFSGRQFSNSRSEMNVSTLELGDSALYLCASSSRVSDTEAFFGQGTRLTVV.

This clone has a handful of counts. The chain uses TRBV29-1 and TRBJ1-3; 7 bases agree with TRBD1. Looked up from germline, CDR1 is SQVTM and CDR2 is ANQGSEA. The CDR3 runs 14 residues. V lost 7 bases to trimming and J lost 2 bases; unmatched junction nucleotides: 8. CDR3 residues: CSADLTGTGNTIYF. In DNA, the CDR3 is TGCAGCGCTGACCTGACAGGGACTGGAAACACCATATATTTT.

The chain is built from TRBV3-1 (or the pseudogene TRBV3-2) and TRBJ2-7; perhaps TRBD2 as D (7 bases). Germline V gene data show CDR1 as LGHDT and CDR2 as YNNKEL (reference sequence). The CDR3 is made up of 15 amino acids. The V gene lost 4 bases and the J gene lost 6 bases, with 19 bases spanning the gap. The CDR3 nucleotides read TGTGCCAGCAGCCTTAACCAGCTCGGGGGGCTCGAGCAGTACTTC. It yields the protein CASSLNQLGGLEQYF.

The chain is built from TRBV5-8 and TRBJ1-2; 7 nucleotides agree with TRBD1. The germline gives CDR1 SGHTS, CDR2 YDEGEE. The length of the CDR3 is 15 residues. V lost 2 bases and J lost 5; bases outside the gene matches: 9. The CDR3 bases are TGTGCCAGCAGCTTTTCGAGACAGGGTGGATATGGCTACACCTTC. The encoded protein is CASSFSRQGGYGYTF. Full variable domain (remainder filled in from reference TRBV5-8 and TRBJ1-2): EAGVTQSPTHLIKTRGQQATLRCSPISGHTSVYWYQQALGLGLQFLLWYDEGEERNRGNFPPRFSGRQFPNYSSELNVNALELEDSALYLCASSFSRQGGYGYTFGSGTRLTVV.

The chain joins TRBV7-2 to TRBJ1-4, with D perhaps matching TRBD1 (6 bases). V lost 4 bases and J 11 bases, leaving 14 bases between the germline ends. Germline values: CDR1 SGHTA, CDR2 FQGNSA. The CDR3 totals 13 residues. The CDR3 spells CASSSGQSGKLFF. The DNA for the CDR3 is TGTGCCAGCAGCTCGGGACAATCTGGCAAACTGTTTTTT.

V gene TRBV18 combines with J gene TRBJ2-7; 8 bases agree with TRBD2. This CDR3 comprises 14 residues. V lost 2 bases to trimming and J lost 2 bases; unmatched junction nucleotides: 2. Germline lookup yields CDR1 KGHSH and CDR2 LQKENI. The CDR3 sequence is CASSPERGTYEQYF. The CDR3 region has the DNA TGTGCCAGCTCACCAGAGCGGGGGACCTACGAGCAGTACTTC.

This rearrangement joins TRBV19 to TRBJ2-3, with 11 positions matching TRBD2. The CDR3 is 15 residues long. Germline CDR1 is LNHDA and CDR2 is SQIVND (reference sequence). V trimming: 8 bases; J trimming: 4 bases; junction bases outside the gene matches: 8. CDR3 loop: CASSLAGGRPDTQYF. The CDR3 DNA reads TGTGCCAGTTCTTTAGCGGGAGGGCGCCCAGATACGCAGTATTTT.

This clone was seen just once. The chain joins TRBV5-4 to TRBJ2-1, with TRBD2 matching over 8 bases. CDR3 size: 14 residues. Unmatched junction bases numbered 7, after V lost 4 bases and J lost 7 bases. Per germline, CDR1 SGHNT and CDR2 YYREEE (reference sequence). As DNA, the CDR3 is TGTGCCAGCAGCCCGGAGCGGGGGTGGAATGAGCAGTTCTTC. Translating gives CASSPERGWNEQFF.

V usage is TRBV6-2 or TRBV6-3 and J usage is TRBJ1-1; 8 positions agree with TRBD1. CDR1 and CDR2 from the germline V gene are MNHEY and SVGEGT. Trimming at V came to 2 bases and at J to 1 base, leaving 6 bases not matched to a gene. The CDR3 is 16 amino acids. The CDR3 loop is CASSYPADRANTEAFF. In nucleotides, the CDR3 is TGTGCCAGCAGTTACCCAGCGGACAGGGCGAACACTGAAGCTTTCTTT.

The rearrangement links TRBV28 to TRBJ2-5, with 9 bases identical to TRBD2. Germline V gene lookup returns CDR1 MDHEN and CDR2 SYDVKM. The trim removed 4 bases at V and 4 bases at J, leaving 10 bases unmatched. The CDR3 contains 16 residues. CDR3 coding DNA: TGTGCCAGCAGTTCCCACGCTAGCGGGATAGGAGAGACCCAGTACTTC. Its protein product is CASSSHASGIGETQYF.

CDR3 residues: CASSSEPLSTEAFF. The DNA of the CDR3 is TGTGCCAGTAGTTCGGAGCCCCTGAGCACTGAAGCTTTCTTT. The chain couples TRBV19 to TRBJ1-1; D unclear. The germline V and J ends were trimmed by 5 bases and 4 bases, with 14 bases remaining between them. CDR3 length: 14 residues. CDR1 LNHDA and CDR2 SQIVND come from the germline V gene (reference sequence).

CDR3 bases: TGTGCCACCAGTGATCGGATAGCGGGGGCCCAGTTCTTC. It translates to CATSDRIAGAQFF. The chain carries TRBV24-1 and TRBJ2-1; 9 bases are a match to TRBD2. V was clipped by 3 bases and J by 13 bases; unmatched bases: 6. Germline V gene data show CDR1 as KGHDR and CDR2 as SFDVKD. The CDR3 consists of 13 residues.

This clone appeared a single time. The chain couples TRBV2 to TRBJ2-7; unclear D gene. V gave up 7 bases and J gave up 1 base, with 8 bases separating them. CDR3 size: 12 residues. Looked up from germline, CDR1 is SNHLY and CDR2 is FYNNEI. For the CDR3, the DNA is TGTGCCAGCACTGCACAATCCTACGAGCAGTACTTC. Encoded protein: CASTAQSYEQYF.

CDR3: CASSYFGETEQYF. In nucleotides, the CDR3 is TGTGCCAGCAGTTACTTCGGGGAAACCGAGCAGTACTTC. This chain uses TRBV6-2 or TRBV6-3 with TRBJ2-7; D possibly corresponds to TRBD2 (5 bases). With 1 base removed from V and 6 bases from J, the gap between germline ends came to 10 bases. The CDR3 extends over 13 amino acids. Germline V gene lookup returns CDR1 MNHEY and CDR2 SVGEGT.

This clone has only a few counts. The V gene is TRBV7-3, the J gene TRBJ2-2, with D perhaps matching TRBD1 (5 bases). CDR3 length equals 13 residues. CDR1 and CDR2 (germline): SGHTA, FQGTGA. Trimming removed 3 bases at V and 5 bases at J, with 7 bases between. The CDR3 nucleotides are TGTGCCAGCAGCTTCCAGGGTACCGGGGAGCTGTTTTTT. Translating it yields CASSFQGTGELFF.

The genes are TRBV6-5 and TRBJ1-1, with 8 nucleotides matching TRBD1. Trimming at V came to 6 bases and at J to 0 bases, leaving 3 bases not matched to a gene. The CDR3 runs to 14 residues. Germline values: CDR1 MNHEY, CDR2 SVGAGI. CDR3 in DNA: TGTGCCAGCAGGGGACAGGCTATGAACACTGAAGCTTTCTTT. This sequence encodes CASRGQAMNTEAFF.

The V call is TRBV19, the J call TRBJ2-4, with D perhaps TRBD1 (6 bases). The CDR3 spans 18 residues. The germline CDR1 and CDR2 sequences are LNHDA and SQIVND (reference sequence). V was trimmed by 2 bases and J by 0 bases, leaving 17 bases between them. The CDR3 DNA is TGTGCCAGTAGTATACGGACAGAGCGTCCAATAGCCAAAAACATTCAGTACTTC. The encoded protein is CASSIRTERPIAKNIQYF.